Listed below are T cell receptor beta chains from one sample, sequenced in a study of CD8 T cells in ankylosing spondylitis. TCRdb analysed the 5' RACE reads with MiXCR anew, one entry per CDR3 protein. This table holds around 250,000 distinct CDR3 sequences, around 11% found once. Sequencing used blood, either unsorted or a sorted T cell fraction (not recorded which). These TCRs come from a male donor with ankylosing spondylitis or in good health (not recorded which). Both conserved end residues are part of each CDR3. D genes are given only for firm matches. For some rows the clone size is stated as once, few or many, or as a class when expanded; others skip it.

size,V,length,D,J,CDR3,DNA
many,TRBV20-1,16,TRBD2,TRBJ2-3,CSARLPGTSLTDTQYF,TGCAGTGCTCGCCTCCCCGGGACTAGTCTGACAGATACGCAGTATTTT
-,TRBV3-1,14,-,TRBJ2-7,CASSQGVLLGEQYF,TGTGCCAGCAGCCAAGGGGTCCTGTTGGGCGAGCAGTACTTC
many,TRBV20-1,16,TRBD1,TRBJ1-4,CSASRVAGTANEKLFF,TGCAGTGCTAGTAGGGTTGCGGGGACAGCTAATGAAAAACTGTTTTTT
many,TRBV4-1,19,-,TRBJ1-2,CASSQDQRGWALANYGYTF,TGCGCCAGCAGCCAAGATCAGCGGGGTTGGGCCCTAGCTAACTATGGCTACACCTTC
many,TRBV5-1,14,TRBD1,TRBJ2-1,CASSSRTGGHEQFF,TGCGCCAGCAGCTCAAGGACAGGGGGCCATGAGCAGTTCTTC
-,TRBV6-6,11,-,TRBJ2-1,CASSYEGEQFF,TGTGCCAGCAGTTATGAGGGGGAGCAGTTCTTC
-,TRBV7-9,14,-,TRBJ1-6,CASSFGSYNSPLHF,TGTGCCAGCAGCTTCGGCTCGTATAATTCACCCCTCCACTTT
few,TRBV7-8,15,-,TRBJ2-4,CASSHRVRPKNIQYF,TGTGCCAGCAGCCACCGTGTGAGGCCCAAAAACATTCAGTACTTC
-,TRBV7-6,18,-,TRBJ1-1,CASSLDLLNLVRNTEAFF,TGTGCCAGCAGCTTAGACCTTCTTAACCTGGTCAGGAACACTGAAGCTTTCTTT
many,TRBV6-5,14,-,TRBJ1-4,CASSSARQRTKLFF,TGTGCCAGCAGTTCGGCCCGACAAAGGACAAAACTGTTTTTT
many,TRBV6-2/TRBV6-3,15,-,TRBJ1-6,CASRPEWGPNSPLHF,TGTGCCAGCAGGCCCGAGTGGGGGCCGAATTCACCCCTCCACTTT
once,TRBV5-4,13,-,TRBJ2-3,CASSSVDGDTQYF,TGTGCCAGCAGCTCGGTCGATGGGGATACGCAGTATTTT
many,TRBV6-5,16,-,TRBJ1-3,CASSYRGGIGGNTIYF,TGTGCCAGCAGTTACCGAGGCGGGATAGGGGGAAACACCATATATTTT
many,TRBV5-1,14,-,TRBJ2-3,CASSLLRPTDTQYF,TGCGCCAGCAGCCTACTGAGACCCACAGATACGCAGTATTTT
many,TRBV20-1,14,-,TRBJ2-1,CSARDPRGRGEQFF,TGCAGTGCTAGGGATCCGCGGGGTCGGGGTGAGCAGTTCTTC
many,TRBV20-1,13,TRBD2,TRBJ2-5,CSARLAGKGTQYF,TGCAGTGCTCGACTAGCGGGGAAGGGGACCCAGTACTTC
many,TRBV12-3/TRBV12-4,13,TRBD1,TRBJ2-1,CASSPRQGIEQFF,TGTGCCAGCAGCCCCAGACAGGGAATTGAGCAGTTCTTC
many,TRBV20-1,15,-,TRBJ2-1,CSASSTPGYYNEQFF,TGCAGTGCTAGTTCAACCCCGGGCTACTACAATGAGCAGTTCTTC
many,TRBV12-3/TRBV12-4,14,-,TRBJ1-1,CASSFQGRDTEAFF,TGTGCCAGCAGTTTCCAGGGGAGGGACACTGAAGCTTTCTTT
-,TRBV7-9,14,-,TRBJ2-7,CANSLGDTHYEQYF,TGTGCCAACAGCTTAGGGGACACCCACTACGAGCAGTACTTC
many,TRBV7-9,13,-,TRBJ1-1,CASSLKRDYQAFF,TGTGCCAGCAGCTTAAAGAGGGATTACCAAGCTTTCTTT
many,TRBV20-1,14,TRBD2,TRBJ2-1,CSARTSGFYNEQFF,TGCAGTGCTCGGACTAGCGGGTTCTACAATGAGCAGTTCTTC
many,TRBV27,15,TRBD2,TRBJ2-1,CASSPRGRAGDEQFF,TGTGCCAGCAGTCCCCGAGGGAGGGCTGGGGATGAGCAGTTCTTC
-,TRBV7-6,17,TRBD2,TRBJ2-1,CASSSRLAGETYNEQFF,TGTGCCAGCAGCTCCCGACTAGCGGGAGAGACTTACAATGAGCAGTTCTTC
many,TRBV12-3/TRBV12-4,11,-,TRBJ1-5,CASSRQSPQHF,TGTGCCAGCAGTCGACAGTCGCCCCAGCATTTT
-,TRBV5-5,16,-,TRBJ1-6,CASSTRGRSLNSPLHF,TGTGCCAGCAGCACACGGGGACGATCCTTAAATTCACCCCTCCACTTT
many,TRBV5-1,15,-,TRBJ1-1,CASSSGPMGDTEAFF,TGCGCCAGCAGCTCCGGACCCATGGGAGACACTGAAGCTTTCTTT
-,TRBV3-1,19,TRBD2,TRBJ2-5,CATSPPGLAGDLYQETQYF,TGTGCCACCTCCCCCCCGGGGCTAGCGGGGGACTTGTACCAAGAGACCCAGTACTTC
many,TRBV14,12,TRBD1,TRBJ1-1,CASSSGTGEAFF,TGTGCCAGCAGCTCCGGGACAGGGGAAGCTTTCTTT
many,TRBV5-1,17,-,TRBJ2-2,CASSLAVQIKNTGELFF,TGCGCCAGCAGCTTGGCCGTACAGATTAAAAACACCGGGGAGCTGTTTTTT
many,TRBV20-1,15,TRBD2,TRBJ2-1,CSALDGGRANNEQFF,TGCAGTGCTTTGGATGGGGGGAGGGCCAACAATGAGCAGTTCTTC
many,TRBV19,13,-,TRBJ1-1,CASSINPSTEAFF,TGTGCCAGTAGTATAAATCCAAGCACTGAAGCTTTCTTT
-,TRBV20-1,13,-,TRBJ2-7,CSALDRILYEQYF,TGCAGTGCCCTGGACAGAATTCTCTACGAGCAGTACTTC
many,TRBV27,13,-,TRBJ2-5,CASRLGVQETQYF,TGTGCCAGCCGCCTGGGAGTGCAGGAGACCCAGTACTTC
many,TRBV12-3/TRBV12-4,13,-,TRBJ1-1,CASSTGARTEAFF,TGTGCCAGCAGTACCGGGGCAAGGACTGAAGCTTTCTTT
many,TRBV4-2,17,-,TRBJ2-7,CASSQARTAPLPDEQYF,TGTGCCAGCAGCCAAGCCCGAACTGCACCTCTCCCGGACGAGCAGTACTTC
many,TRBV6-5,17,TRBD1,TRBJ2-3,CASSYAPPGQGTDTQYF,TGTGCCAGCAGTTACGCGCCCCCGGGACAGGGCACAGATACGCAGTATTTT